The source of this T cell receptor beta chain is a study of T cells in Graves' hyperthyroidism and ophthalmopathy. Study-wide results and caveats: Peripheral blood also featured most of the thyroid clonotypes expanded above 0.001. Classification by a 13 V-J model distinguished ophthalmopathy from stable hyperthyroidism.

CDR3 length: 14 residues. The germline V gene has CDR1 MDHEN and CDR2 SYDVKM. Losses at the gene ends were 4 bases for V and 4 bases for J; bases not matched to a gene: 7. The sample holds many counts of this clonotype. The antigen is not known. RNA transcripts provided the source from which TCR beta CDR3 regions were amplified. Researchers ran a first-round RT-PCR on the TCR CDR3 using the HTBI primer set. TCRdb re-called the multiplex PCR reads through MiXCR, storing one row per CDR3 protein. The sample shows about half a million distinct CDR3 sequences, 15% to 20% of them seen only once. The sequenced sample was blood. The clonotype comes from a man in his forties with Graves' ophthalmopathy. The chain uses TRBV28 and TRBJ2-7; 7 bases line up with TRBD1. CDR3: CASSSWTGPYEQYF. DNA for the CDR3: TGTGCCAGCAGTTCCTGGACAGGCCCGTACGAGCAGTACTTC.